The next 17 T cell receptor beta chains were all read from a single sample in a study of tumor T cells in aggressive B-cell lymphoma. Assay: immunoSEQ multiplex PCR; the TCRdb copy retains only in-frame clones and omits some. This sample has about 3,000 clones, with 75% to 90% found just once. The specimen sequenced was tumor tissue. These TCRs come from an adult with diffuse large B cell lymphoma.

CDR3 DNA sequence: TGTGCCAGCAGCACTCAGGGTTGGAATCAGCCCCAGCATTTT. Translated: CASSTQGWNQPQHF. This sequence joins TRBV5-6 and TRBJ1-5; TRBD1 is a possible D gene (5 bases). This CDR3 region has 14 residues. Germline CDR1 reads SGHDT; CDR2 reads YYEEEE. Trimming pared 4 bases from V and 4 bases from J, leaving 12 bases between.

This chain connects TRBV7-9 to TRBJ1-5; D is unresolved. Germline V gene sequence: CDR1 SEHNR, CDR2 FQNEAQ (reference sequence). CDR3 length: 17 amino acids. V was trimmed by 2 bases and J by 7 bases, leaving 21 bases between them. CDR3 region: CASSLFTWSVGEQPQHF. As DNA, the CDR3 is TGTGCCAGCAGCTTATTCACTTGGAGCGTGGGAGAACAGCCCCAGCATTTT.

The V gene is TRBV11-3, the J gene TRBJ2-1; 7 bases map to TRBD2. Losses at the gene ends were 5 bases for V and 7 bases for J; bases not matched to a gene: 11. Germline lookup yields CDR1 SGHNT and CDR2 YENEEA. CDR3 length equals 15 residues. CDR3 in DNA: TGTGCCAGCAGCCTTAGCTGGGGGGGTGGGAATGAGCAGTTCTTC. Protein sequence: CASSLSWGGGNEQFF.

The CDR3 loop reads CASSESGNYGYTF. For the CDR3, the DNA is TGTGCCAGCAGTGAATCAGGGAACTATGGCTACACCTTC. The chain joins TRBV2 to TRBJ1-2, with a weak D call TRBD1 (5 bases). Germline loops: CDR1 SNHLY, CDR2 FYNNEI. This CDR3 contains 13 residues. V lost 2 bases and J 2 bases, leaving 6 bases between the germline ends.

The rearrangement uses TRBV19 and TRBJ2-3; D not resolved. With 3 bases removed from V and 2 bases from J, the gap between germline ends came to 3 bases. Germline CDR1 LNHDA, CDR2 SQIVND (reference sequence). The CDR3 has 12 residues. The CDR3 reads CASSIYTDTQYF. CDR3 in DNA: TGTGCCAGTAGTATTTACACAGATACGCAGTATTTT.

V gene TRBV18 combines with J gene TRBJ2-5, with D perhaps matching TRBD1 (6 bases). Germline CDR1 and CDR2: KGHSH and LQKENI. V gave up 4 bases and J gave up 5 bases, with 14 bases separating them. The CDR3 runs to 14 residues. CDR3 in DNA: TGTGCCAGCTCACAGGACAGCCCGGGGGAGACCCAGTACTTC. Amino acids: CASSQDSPGETQYF.

The chain couples TRBV2 to TRBJ2-1; 8 bases align to TRBD1. Germline CDR1 reads SNHLY; CDR2 reads FYNNEI. V was pared by 2 bases and J by 9 bases, with 9 bases of the junction left unmatched. This CDR3 comprises 15 residues. The chain's CDR3 is CASSERARGHGEQFF. In DNA, the CDR3 is TGTGCCAGCAGTGAAAGGGCCAGGGGGCATGGTGAGCAGTTCTTC.

This chain joins TRBV10-3 and TRBJ2-6; D might be TRBD2 (6 bases). The CDR3 has 14 residues. Germline lookup yields CDR1 ENHRY and CDR2 SYGVKD. The V end lost 8 bases, the J end lost 3 bases, and 11 bases lay between the germline ends. The CDR3 sequence is CAIGGGNGANVLTF. The CDR3 bases are TGTGCCATCGGAGGCGGGAATGGGGCCAACGTCCTGACTTTC.

In its sample, this clone was seen once. CDR3 sequence: CASSYTANQPQHF. In nucleotides, the CDR3 is TGTGCCAGCAGTTACACAGCTAATCAGCCCCAGCATTTT. The chain joins TRBV6-5 to TRBJ1-5; D gene unclear. The germline V gene encodes CDR1 MNHEY and CDR2 SVGAGI. Trimming left V 2 bases short and J 4 bases short, with 6 bases between. The CDR3 is made up of 13 amino acids.

The rearrangement joins TRBV29-1 to TRBJ1-2; the D is unclear. CDR3 length: 11 amino acids. V shed 3 bases and J shed 5 bases, with 7 bases lying between them. The germline V gene encodes CDR1 SQVTM and CDR2 ANQGSEA. In nucleotides, the CDR3 is TGCAGCGTTGACTCCGGGTATGGCTACACCTTC. Translation: CSVDSGYGYTF.

Details on this clone: The junction does not match germline at one end; this may be a read error. The chain joins TRBV5-1 to TRBJ1-1; D unclear. The CDR3 runs to 13 residues. Germline V gene lookup returns CDR1 SGHRS and CDR2 YFSETQ. The CDR3 DNA is TGCACCAGCAGAGGAGCGCCGGACACTGAAGCTTTCTTT. It is translated as CTSRGAPDTEAFF.

This chain connects TRBV2 to TRBJ1-1; D is possibly TRBD1 (5 bases). V lost 7 bases and J 3 bases, leaving 6 bases between the germline ends. This CDR3 has 11 amino acids. Germline CDR1 SNHLY, CDR2 FYNNEI. CDR3 nucleotide sequence: TGTGCCAGCAAGACAGACACTGAAGCTTTCTTT. Encoded protein: CASKTDTEAFF.

This chain joins TRBV15 and TRBJ2-7; TRBD1 matches at 9 bases. J gave up 1 base and V 3 bases, and 10 bases lay outside the gene matches. The CDR3 consists of 17 residues. CDR1 LNHNV and CDR2 YYDKDF come from the germline V gene (reference sequence). This CDR3 reads CATSSPGTGIGSYEQYF. CDR3 coding DNA: TGTGCCACCAGCAGTCCCGGGACAGGGATAGGATCCTACGAGCAGTACTTC.

The chain links TRBV11-2 to TRBJ2-7; TRBD2 aligns across 12 bases. The CDR3 loop spans 16 amino acids. CDR1 is SGHAT, CDR2 FQNNGV, per germline. Trimming took 1 base from V and 1 from J; bases not matched to a gene: 2. Written as DNA, the CDR3 is TGTGCCAGCAGCTTAGCTAGCGGGGGGGTTTCCTACGAGCAGTACTTC. This codes for CASSLASGGVSYEQYF.

This chain connects TRBV19 to TRBJ1-5, with 8 bases that match TRBD1. V dropped 3 bases and J dropped 3; count of bases not matched to a gene: 4. The CDR3 consists of 15 residues. Germline V CDR1 and CDR2: LNHDA, SQIVND (reference sequence). This CDR3 reads CASSIRGQDNQPQHF. CDR3 in DNA: TGTGCCAGTAGTATCCGGGGACAGGACAATCAGCCCCAGCATTTT.

This clone was counted a few times. The CDR3 DNA reads TGTGCCAGCAGCTTAATCCCTCCTAGCGGGAACACCGGGGAGCTGTTTTTT. It yields the protein CASSLIPPSGNTGELFF. This sequence joins TRBV13 and TRBJ2-2; 7 bases agree with TRBD2. Germline assignment: CDR1 PRHDT and CDR2 FYEKMQ (reference sequence). The J segment lost 1 base and the V segment lost 2 bases, leaving 7 bases of the junction unmatched. The CDR3 has 17 amino acids.

The chain carries TRBV9 and TRBJ2-2, with a weak D call TRBD2 (6 bases). This CDR3 has 16 residues. Trimming cost V 4 bases and J 1 base, with 14 bases left between them. Germline V CDR1 and CDR2: SGDLS, YYNGEE. The CDR3 sequence: CASSPAGSLNTGELFF. As DNA, the CDR3 is TGTGCCAGCAGCCCCGCCGGGAGTTTGAACACCGGGGAGCTGTTTTTT.